These T cell receptor beta chains were read from a single sample in a study of cytomegalovirus exposure and HLA in healthy donors. Some clones are missing from TCRdb's copy, which holds only in-frame ones; the method was immunoSEQ multiplex PCR. In the table there are 200,000 to 250,000 clones, roughly 88% of which are singletons. The sequencing input was PBMCs. These receptors originate from a woman aged 30 to 39 in good health and CMV-seropositive. Both conserved end residues are trimmed from each CDR3.

ASSLEPGFEAF TRBJ1-1 TRBV5-6
ASSPQGRAPGHTQY TRBJ2-3 TRBV5-4
ASKQMGSYNEQF TRBJ2-1 TRBV19
ASSRTTGHTEAF TRBJ1-1 TRBV5-1
ASLKDTEAF TRBJ1-1 TRBV19
ASRRTNEKLF TRBJ1-4 TRBV6-1
ASGAFTGDYGYT TRBJ1-2 TRBV6-6
ASSEGGASTDTQY TRBJ2-3 TRBV2
AWSVGQAAGNTIY TRBJ1-3 TRBV30
ASSLLEGGYT TRBJ1-2 TRBV28
ASSIMRSGTGYEQY TRBJ2-7 TRBV19
ASSGSGNEQF TRBJ2-1 TRBV5-1
ASARGTPGASKAF TRBJ1-1 TRBV7-9
ASSDASTNEKLF TRBJ1-4 TRBV10-1
ASSSGDLNTEAF TRBJ1-1 TRBV28
ASSEGTSGFGELF TRBJ2-2 TRBV2
ASIHSRVDAGELF TRBJ2-2 TRBV6-7
ASSLWTGGNTIY TRBJ1-3 TRBV11-2
ASSFDTGGFVYSNEQF TRBJ2-1 TRBV5-1
AGAFMWGDTEAF TRBJ1-1 TRBV30
ASGTSGDYEQY TRBJ2-7 TRBV5-1
ASSLYGTRNGEQF TRBJ2-1 TRBV27
ASSSSGGGTYNEQF TRBJ2-1 TRBV5-1
ASSIIMNTEAF TRBJ1-1 TRBV19
ASSLQGGMKAF TRBJ1-1 TRBV28
SVEDPGNTIY TRBJ1-3 TRBV29-1
ASRFWENQPQH TRBJ1-5 TRBV6-1
ASSLGPRYNEQF TRBJ2-1 TRBV27
AWRRQGVGGNEQF TRBJ2-1 TRBV30
ASSLAVGTGGNEAF TRBJ1-1 TRBV7-9
ASSFLGSSTEAF TRBJ1-1 TRBV28
ASSQDAVVGNYGYT TRBJ1-2 TRBV4-2
ASSTGSGETQY TRBJ2-5 TRBV9
ASSNGRDYNEQF TRBJ2-1 TRBV19
ASSLASYLNTEAF TRBJ1-1 TRBV7-2
ATSRSYQPQH TRBJ1-5 TRBV15
ASSQDQRENTEAF TRBJ1-1 TRBV4-1
ASSAGQGPSLEQY TRBJ2-7 TRBV27
ASSSGQGEGGELF TRBJ2-2 TRBV5-1
ASSSGTSPQNIQY TRBJ2-4 TRBV5-1
SAETSSYNEQF TRBJ2-1 TRBV29-1
SVESHTSYEQY TRBJ2-7 TRBV29-1
ASSLSPNTEAF TRBJ1-1 TRBV5-1
ASSTSGIPYEQY TRBJ2-7 TRBV18
ASSIAGTAYNEQF TRBJ2-1 TRBV19
ASSSPWTGNTEAF TRBJ1-1 TRBV5-6
AWSPGVEPKNIQY TRBJ2-4 TRBV30
ASSSGLVEFYEQY TRBJ2-7 TRBV13
ASSLGQSSYNEQF TRBJ2-1 TRBV13
ASSNLDSYEQY TRBJ2-7 TRBV28
ASSLARYEQY TRBJ2-7 TRBV7-9
ASRPNPPDSSSMNTEAF TRBJ1-1 TRBV27